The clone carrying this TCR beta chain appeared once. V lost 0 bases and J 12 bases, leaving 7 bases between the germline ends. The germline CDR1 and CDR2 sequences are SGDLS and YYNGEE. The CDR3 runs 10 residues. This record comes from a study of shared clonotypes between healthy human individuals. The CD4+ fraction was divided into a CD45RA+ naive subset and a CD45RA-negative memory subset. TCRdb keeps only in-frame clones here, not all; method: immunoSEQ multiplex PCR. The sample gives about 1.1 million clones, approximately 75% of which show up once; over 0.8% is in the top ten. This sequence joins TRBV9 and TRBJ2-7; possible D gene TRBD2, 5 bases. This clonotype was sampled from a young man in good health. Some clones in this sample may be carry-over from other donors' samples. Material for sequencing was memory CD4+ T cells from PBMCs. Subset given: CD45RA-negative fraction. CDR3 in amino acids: CASSVGRGYF. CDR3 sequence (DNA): TGTGCCAGCAGCGTAGGTCGGGGGTACTTC.